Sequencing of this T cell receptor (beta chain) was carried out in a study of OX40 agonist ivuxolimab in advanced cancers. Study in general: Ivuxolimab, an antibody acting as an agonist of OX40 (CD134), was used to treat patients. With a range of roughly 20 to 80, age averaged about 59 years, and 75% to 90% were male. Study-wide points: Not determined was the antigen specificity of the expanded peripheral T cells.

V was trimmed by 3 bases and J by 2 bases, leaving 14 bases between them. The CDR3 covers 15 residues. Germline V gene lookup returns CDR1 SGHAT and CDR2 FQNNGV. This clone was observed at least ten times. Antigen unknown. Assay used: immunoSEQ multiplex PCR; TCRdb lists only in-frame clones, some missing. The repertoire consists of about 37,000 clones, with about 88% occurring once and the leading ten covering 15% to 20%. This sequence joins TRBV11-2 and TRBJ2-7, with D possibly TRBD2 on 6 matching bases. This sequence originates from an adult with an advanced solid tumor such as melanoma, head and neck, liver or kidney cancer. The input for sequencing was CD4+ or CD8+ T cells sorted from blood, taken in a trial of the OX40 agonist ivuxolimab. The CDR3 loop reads CASSFGGGETYEQYF. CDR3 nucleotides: TGTGCCAGCAGCTTTGGTGGCGGGGAGACCTACGAGCAGTACTTC.